Shown below are 29 T cell receptor beta chains from a single sample sequenced in a study of T cell repertoires in cytomegalovirus infection. Each CDR3 protein is one row after TCRdb ran MiXCR on the reads. The sample holds almost 300,000 distinct CDR3 sequences; approximately 8.9% are singletons and the top ten take approximately 2.3%. Input material: PBMCs. Receptors were obtained from a human donor in good health (CMV status not recorded). Some clones in this sample may be carry-over from other donors' samples.

The rearrangement uses TRBV6-2 or TRBV6-3 and TRBJ2-7; D could derive from TRBD1 or TRBD2 (5 bases each). The CDR3 is made up of 13 amino acids. V shed 2 bases and J shed 2 bases, with 7 bases lying between them. Germline assignment: CDR1 MNHEY and CDR2 SVGEGT. CDR3 in DNA: TGTGCCAGCAGTTACGGGGGAACCTACGAGCAGTACGTC. This translates into CASSYGGTYEQYV.

In its sample, this clonotype was seen many times. The genes are TRBV19 and TRBJ1-1; D unresolved. CDR3 length: 13 amino acids. V lost 3 bases to trimming and J lost 7 bases, with 12 bases between them. CDR1 LNHDA and CDR2 SQIVND come from the germline V gene (reference sequence). The CDR3 protein is CASSIGAGVEAFF. The CDR3 bases are TGTGCCAGTAGTATCGGCGCCGGGGTTGAAGCTTTCTTT.

The CDR3 coding sequence is TGCAGCGTTGAGAGCAGCGGGGGGGGTACATTTAGCACAGATACGCAGTATTTT. It codes for CSVESSGGGTFSTDTQYF. The chain uses TRBV29-1 and TRBJ2-3; 10 nucleotides agree with TRBD2. The CDR3 has 18 residues. Germline-derived CDR1 and CDR2 are SQVTM and ANQGSEA. The trim removed 3 bases at V and 0 bases at J, leaving 12 bases unmatched.

This clonotype has at least ten counts. The rearrangement links TRBV6-6 to TRBJ1-1, with 7 positions matching TRBD1. The trim removed 6 bases at V and 0 bases at J, leaving 10 bases unmatched. This CDR3 spans 16 amino acids. Germline lookup yields CDR1 MNHNY and CDR2 SVGAGI (reference sequence). CDR3 protein: CASRPRTGHMNTEAFF. CDR3 nucleotide sequence: TGTGCCAGCAGACCAAGGACAGGACACATGAACACTGAAGCTTTCTTT.

This clonotype was observed many times. The chain couples TRBV29-1 to TRBJ1-2, with no clear D. V lost 3 bases and J lost 1, with 6 bases in between. The V gene's germline CDR1 is SQVTM and CDR2 ANQGSEA. CDR3 length equals 12 residues. CDR3: CSVDLRNYGYTF. The CDR3 DNA sequence: TGCAGCGTTGATCTCCGTAACTATGGCTACACCTTC. The whole variable domain, remainder taken from reference TRBV29-1 and TRBJ1-2, is SAVISQKPSRDICQRGTSLTIQCQVDSQVTMMFWYRQQPGQSLTLIATANQGSEATYESGFVIDKFPISRPNLTFSTLTVSNMSPEDSSIYLCSVDLRNYGYTFGSGTRLTVV.

In its sample, this clonotype was seen many times. This chain links TRBV2 with TRBJ2-6, with TRBD1 as a possible D gene (6 bases). CDR3 length: 16 amino acids. Trimming stripped 3 bases from V and 2 bases from J, with 11 bases between. Germline V lookup: CDR1 SNHLY, CDR2 FYNNEI. CDR3 protein: CASSDHPGAGANVLTF. Written as DNA, the CDR3 is TGTGCCAGCAGTGATCATCCAGGGGCTGGGGCCAACGTCCTGACTTTC. Complete variable domain (other parts from reference TRBV2 and TRBJ2-6): EPEVTQTPSHQVTQMGQEVILRCVPISNHLYFYWYRQILGQKVEFLVSFYNNEISEKSEIFDDQFSVERPDGSNFTLKIRSTKLEDSAMYFCASSDHPGAGANVLTFGAGSRLTVL.

The sample holds many counts of this clonotype. The chain employs TRBV19 and TRBJ2-3, with unresolved D. The CDR3 totals 12 residues. Germline CDR1 is LNHDA and CDR2 is SQIVND (reference sequence). V was clipped by 4 bases and J by 6 bases, with 8 bases between them. CDR3 nucleotides: TGTGCCAGTAGTACCTTCATCGATACGCAGTATTTT. It yields the protein CASSTFIDTQYF.

A few counts support this clonotype. The chain is built from TRBV27 and TRBJ2-7, with 7 bases fitting TRBD2. The ends lost 5 bases at V and 0 bases at J; junction bases unmatched: 7. The germline gives CDR1 MNHEY, CDR2 SMNVEV (reference sequence). CDR3 length: 15 amino acids. CDR3 nucleotides: TGTGCCAGCAGTCACTCGGGGACTAACTCCTACGAGCAGTACGTC. Its translation: CASSHSGTNSYEQYV.

This clonotype turned up a few times. The V call is TRBV29-1, the J call TRBJ2-5, with TRBD1 matching 7 bases. V shed 6 bases and J 4 bases; nucleotides not matched to a gene: 11. The CDR3 sequence is 14 residues long. Germline CDR1 SQVTM, CDR2 ANQGSEA. CDR3 nucleotides: TGCAGCGTAGACAGGGATGGGTTTTTAGAGACCCAGTACTTC. The encoded protein is CSVDRDGFLETQYF.

V is TRBV10-3 and J is TRBJ2-6; D unclear. CDR3 length: 14 residues. The germline gives CDR1 ENHRY, CDR2 SYGVKD. Trimming removed 4 bases at V and 0 bases at J, with 4 bases between. CDR3 sequence: CAISGHSGANVLTF. The CDR3 DNA sequence: TGTGCCATCAGTGGGCACTCTGGGGCCAACGTCCTGACTTTC.

This clonotype was seen at least ten times. The gene calls are TRBV6-5 and TRBJ2-5; 10 bases fit TRBD2. Germline V gene lookup returns CDR1 MNHEY and CDR2 SVGAGI. CDR3 size: 16 residues. With V trimmed by 2 bases and J by 2 bases, 5 bases remained unmatched. The CDR3 sequence is CASSYPASGGQETQYF. The CDR3 nucleotides are TGTGCCAGCAGTTACCCCGCTAGCGGGGGACAAGAGACCCAGTACTTC.

This clonotype was detected ten times or more. The chain links TRBV2 to TRBJ2-2; TRBD2 matches at 9 bases. Losses at the gene ends were 2 bases for V and 5 bases for J; bases not matched to a gene: 6. The germline V gene encodes CDR1 SNHLY and CDR2 FYNNEI. CDR3 size: 16 residues. CDR3: CASSELLAGATGELFF. Written as DNA, the CDR3 is TGTGCCAGCAGTGAACTATTAGCGGGGGCGACCGGGGAGCTGTTTTTT.

There are many counts of this clonotype. The CDR3 nucleotides are TGTGCCAGCAGTCCGACAGGTCCTAATGAAAAACTGTTTTTT. Protein: CASSPTGPNEKLFF. This rearrangement joins TRBV12-3 or TRBV12-4 to TRBJ1-4; D might be TRBD1 (6 bases). The CDR3 has 14 amino acids. Trimming removed 5 bases from V and 3 bases from J, with 10 bases in between.

This clonotype was seen repeatedly, ten times or more. The chain combines TRBV29-1 with TRBJ1-2; D might be TRBD1 (5 bases). The CDR3 totals 12 residues. Trimming pared 5 bases from V and 2 bases from J, leaving 9 bases between. The germline gives CDR1 SQVTM, CDR2 ANQGSEA. The CDR3, as DNA: TGCAGCGTTTCAGGGAACAACTATGGCTACACCTTC. Translated: CSVSGNNYGYTF.

There are many counts of this clonotype. V gene TRBV6-5 combines with J gene TRBJ2-7; 10 nucleotides agree with TRBD1. Germline V gene lookup returns CDR1 MNHEY and CDR2 SVGAGI. V was pared by 6 bases and J by 5 bases, with 7 bases of the junction left unmatched. The CDR3 sequence is 14 residues long. In DNA, the CDR3 is TGTGCCAGCAGCCCGGGACAGGGGAACGACGAGCAGTACGTC. Amino acids: CASSPGQGNDEQYV.

This clonotype was recorded at least ten times. The chain's CDR3 is CASSEGGEQYV. The CDR3 nucleotides read TGTGCCAGCAGCGAGGGGGGCGAGCAGTACGTC. The genes are TRBV2 and TRBJ2-7; D is perhaps TRBD1 or TRBD2 (6 bases each). Germline V gives CDR1 SNHLY, CDR2 FYNNEI. V was trimmed by 6 bases and J by 6 bases, leaving 9 bases between them. The CDR3 is 11 residues long.

The rearrangement uses TRBV19 and TRBJ2-5, with D possibly being TRBD2 (6 bases). This CDR3 has 14 amino acids. V lost 10 bases, J lost 2 bases, and 17 bases lay in between. The germline V gene has CDR1 LNHDA and CDR2 SQIVND (reference sequence). The CDR3 protein is CANPSRLAQETQYF. The CDR3 bases are TGTGCCAACCCGTCCAGGCTAGCGCAAGAGACCCAGTACTTC.

The sample holds many counts of this clonotype. The chain is built from TRBV19 and TRBJ1-1, with D perhaps matching TRBD1 (6 bases). With 2 bases removed from V and 0 bases from J, the gap between germline ends came to 7 bases. Per germline, CDR1 LNHDA and CDR2 SQIVND (reference sequence). The CDR3 has 14 residues. CDR3 sequence (DNA): TGTGCCAGTAGTATACAGGGGCTGAACACTGAAGCTTTCTTT. It codes for CASSIQGLNTEAFF.

This clonotype came up a few times. The chain has TRBV2 and TRBJ2-2; 8 nucleotides line up with TRBD1. Trimming cost V 4 bases and J 3 bases; bases outside gene matches: 4. The CDR3 consists of 15 residues. Germline V gene lookup returns CDR1 SNHLY and CDR2 FYNNEI. In DNA, the CDR3 is TGTGCCAGCAGTGGAGGACAGGGCCACACCGGGGAGCTGTTTTTT. Amino acid sequence: CASSGGQGHTGELFF.

This clonotype has a count of ten or more. The rearrangement uses TRBV19 and TRBJ2-1; D is tentatively TRBD1 or TRBD2 (5 bases each). The germline CDR1 and CDR2 sequences are LNHDA and SQIVND (reference sequence). V was pared by 5 bases and J by 4 bases, with 12 bases between. CDR3 length: 14 amino acids. CDR3 coding DNA: TGTGCCAGTAGTCTCCGGGACGGTTACAATGAGCAGTTCTTC. Translating it yields CASSLRDGYNEQFF.

This clonotype was detected many times. This chain links TRBV5-1 with TRBJ2-1; no firm D call. CDR1 SGHRS and CDR2 YFSETQ come from the germline V gene. The CDR3 runs to 13 residues. Trimming pared 4 bases from V and 7 bases from J, leaving 12 bases between. CDR3 sequence (DNA): TGCGCCAGCAGCGCGAGGTCCCTAAATGAGCAGTTCTTC. The encoded protein is CASSARSLNEQFF.

This clonotype has ten or more counts. The J gene is TRBJ2-5, the V gene TRBV28, with D possibly matching TRBD1 (5 bases). In germline, CDR1 is MDHEN, CDR2 SYDVKM. Trimming took 5 bases from V and 2 from J, leaving 9 bases between them. This CDR3 region has 13 residues. Written as DNA, the CDR3 is TGTGCCAGCAGTCGGACAAGGCAAGAGACCCAGTACTTC. Encoded protein: CASSRTRQETQYF.

This clonotype was recorded at least ten times. The CDR3 region has the DNA TGTGCCAGCAGTTTATCCCGGGACTCCGGCCAGCAGTTCTTC. This codes for CASSLSRDSGQQFF. The V gene is TRBV28, the J gene TRBJ2-1; weak D call: TRBD2 (6 bases). Germline V gene lookup returns CDR1 MDHEN and CDR2 SYDVKM. This CDR3 is built from 14 residues. Between the trimmed V and J ends, which lost 1 base and 11 bases, there was a span of 15 bases.

This clonotype came up many times. V is TRBV6-6 and J is TRBJ2-7; D is perhaps TRBD1 (6 bases). Germline loops: CDR1 MNHNY, CDR2 SVGAGI (reference sequence). This CDR3 is 14 amino acids long. V was trimmed by 2 bases and J by 2 bases, leaving 10 bases between them. The CDR3 sequence: CASSYHRDPYEQYV. The CDR3, as DNA: TGTGCCAGCAGTTACCACAGGGACCCCTACGAGCAGTACGTC.

This clonotype was seen repeatedly, ten times or more. V usage is TRBV11-2 and J usage is TRBJ2-3; D unclear. V dropped 2 bases and J dropped 10 bases, with 13 bases sitting between them. The CDR3 has 13 amino acids. From germline, CDR1 is SGHAT and CDR2 FQNNGV. The CDR3 here is CASSLRMPRSQYF. The CDR3 nucleotides are TGTGCCAGCAGCTTAAGAATGCCGAGGTCGCAGTATTTT.

This clonotype was detected a few times. The V and J genes are TRBV11-1 and TRBJ1-1, with 11 positions matching TRBD1. Germline V gene sequence: CDR1 SGHAT, CDR2 FQDESV (reference sequence). The CDR3 covers 19 residues. The V segment lost 2 bases and the J segment 6 bases; nucleotides outside the gene matches: 17. CDR3 loop: CASSLTRDRGSWASAEAFF. The CDR3 DNA is TGTGCCAGCAGCTTAACCCGGGACAGGGGGTCGTGGGCGTCAGCTGAAGCTTTCTTT.

This clonotype was counted ten times or more. The J gene is TRBJ2-3, the V gene TRBV28; D gene unclear. The V and J ends lost 3 bases and 3 bases respectively, with 13 bases between them. This CDR3 comprises 15 residues. The germline gives CDR1 MDHEN, CDR2 SYDVKM. The CDR3 region has the DNA TGTGCCAGCAGTTTCGCTGTTATGGGGACAGATACGCAGTATTTT. This translates into CASSFAVMGTDTQYF.

As for this clonotype: A much larger clonotype is one base distant, so this may be a read error. The chain uses TRBV2 and TRBJ2-1; D is unresolved. This CDR3 has 13 amino acids. Trimming removed 6 bases at V and 0 bases at J, with 6 bases between. Germline V lookup: CDR1 SNHLY, CDR2 FYNNEI. This chain's CDR3 is CASRSRSYNEQFF. Written as DNA, the CDR3 is TGTGCCAGCAGAAGCCGCTCCTACAATGAGCAGTTCTTC.

This clonotype has at least ten counts. The rearrangement joins TRBV20-1 to TRBJ2-1, with a possible D match to TRBD1 (6 bases). This CDR3 is built from 13 residues. Trimming cost V 3 bases and J 6 bases, with 12 bases left between them. Germline V gene sequence: CDR1 DFQATT, CDR2 SNEGSKA (reference sequence). The CDR3 nucleotides read TGCAGTGCTAGCCCGGGCAGGGGCAATGAGCAGTTCTTC. Residues: CSASPGRGNEQFF.